This is a list of T cell receptor beta chains from one sample in a study of preoperative IRX-2 immunotherapy in early breast cancer. TCRdb's table, derived via immunoSEQ multiplex PCR, lists solely in-frame clones and lacks some. Seen here are about 23,000 clones, 85% to 95% observed once, and the top ten hold about 16%. The source material was tumor tissue, sampled after IRX-2 immunotherapy. The origin of the receptors is a human donor with breast cancer. CDR3s include the opening cysteine and the closing phenylalanine or tryptophan. Each record gives: CDR3 length, J gene, clone size, D gene, V gene, CDR3 DNA, CDR3 protein. D genes are given only for firm matches. Expanded clones get a size class; other rows say once, few or many, or leave the size out.

>15|TRBJ2-1|NA|TRBD1|TRBV7-2
TGTGCCAGCAGCTTCTACCAGGGGGCCAACAATGAGCAGTTCTTC
CASSFYQGANNEQFF
>14|TRBJ2-3|NA|NA|TRBV5-1
TGCGCCAGCAGCTTGTATCCCGGCACAGATACGCAGTATTTT
CASSLYPGTDTQYF
>12|TRBJ2-7|NA|NA|TRBV7-9
TGTGCCAGCAGCTCCAGTAATTACGAGCAGTACTTC
CASSSSNYEQYF
>14|TRBJ2-1|NA|NA|TRBV4-1
TGCGCCAGCAGCCAATTACAGGGATACAATGAGCAGTTCTTC
CASSQLQGYNEQFF
>18|TRBJ1-5|NA|NA|TRBV28
TGTGCCAGCAGTTTCATCGGGACCGAATACTATAGCAATCAGCCCCAGCATTTT
CASSFIGTEYYSNQPQHF
>14|TRBJ2-3|NA|TRBD2|TRBV28
TGTGCCAGCAGATCCACCGCGGGAGAGAATACGCAGTATTTT
CASRSTAGENTQYF
>14|TRBJ2-3|NA|NA|TRBV4-3
TGCGCCAGCAGCCCGACCGGGCCCACAGATACGCAGTATTTT
CASSPTGPTDTQYF
>14|TRBJ2-3|NA|NA|TRBV11-3
TGTGCCAGCAGCTTAGCGGGGGTTGGAGATACGCAGTATTTT
CASSLAGVGDTQYF
>12|TRBJ1-5|NA|NA|TRBV28
TGTGCCAGCAGTAGATACAGTCAGCCCCAGCATTTT
CASSRYSQPQHF
>17|TRBJ1-6|NA|NA|TRBV29-1
TGCAGCGTTGAAGAACCTACGAAGAGCTCCTATAATTCACCCCTCCACTTT
CSVEEPTKSSYNSPLHF
>13|TRBJ1-1|NA|NA|TRBV5-6
TGTGCCAGCAGTATTATTTCGGGCACTGAAGCTTTCTTT
CASSIISGTEAFF
>14|TRBJ1-6|NA|TRBD1|TRBV15
TGTGCCACCAGCATCCGGACAGGGAATTCACCCCTCCACTTT
CATSIRTGNSPLHF
>15|TRBJ1-1|NA|TRBD1|TRBV2
TGTGCCAGCAGTGAATCAAGACAGGGAAACACTGAAGCTTTCTTT
CASSESRQGNTEAFF
>14|TRBJ2-1|NA|TRBD2|TRBV29-1
TGCAGCGTTGAATCCCGGCGGGAGGGCGTTGAGCAGTTCTTC
CSVESRREGVEQFF
>17|TRBJ2-1|NA|TRBD2|TRBV15
TGTGCCACCAGCACTTCTCGCGGGGGGATCTCCTACAATGAGCAGTTCTTC
CATSTSRGGISYNEQFF
>11|TRBJ1-1|NA|NA|TRBV29-1
TGCAGCGTTCGCCCATACACTGAAGCTTTCTTT
CSVRPYTEAFF
>13|TRBJ1-2|NA|NA|TRBV27
TGTGCCAGCAGTTTAACCCCTTACTATGGCTACACCTTC
CASSLTPYYGYTF
>15|TRBJ1-5|NA|TRBD1|TRBV28
TGTGCCAGCAGTTTAGCCTCAGGGGGAGGTCAGCCCCAGCATTTT
CASSLASGGGQPQHF
>15|TRBJ2-2|NA|NA|TRBV18
TGTGCCAGCTCACCGGGTCCAGGGAACACCGGGGAGCTGTTTTTT
CASSPGPGNTGELFF
>16|TRBJ1-6|NA|NA|TRBV6-5
TGTGCCAGCAGTTACTCCCTCAGCTCCTATAATTCACCCCTCCACTTT
CASSYSLSSYNSPLHF
>13|TRBJ1-2|NA|NA|TRBV29-1
TGCAGCGTTGATGGGGGGACCCCCGAAGGCTACACCTTC
CSVDGGTPEGYTF
>16|TRBJ2-3|NA|NA|TRBV5-1
TGCGCCAGCAGCTTGAGGCCCAGGACGGACACAGATACGCAGTATTTT
CASSLRPRTDTDTQYF
>17|TRBJ2-3|NA|TRBD2|TRBV10-3
TGTGCCATCAGTGCCCCTAGCGGGGGCACCGACACAGATACGCAGTATTTT
CAISAPSGGTDTDTQYF
>13|TRBJ1-1|NA|NA|TRBV9
TGTGCCAGCAGCGTCCGTCTTGGGGGGGAAGCTTTCTTT
CASSVRLGGEAFF
>15|TRBJ1-2|NA|NA|TRBV6-1
TGTGCCAGCAGTGAAATTGGGCTATGGTCTTTTGGCTACACCTTC
CASSEIGLWSFGYTF
>16|TRBJ2-3|NA|TRBD2|TRBV28
TGTGCCAGCAGTTTATCGGGTAGCGGGAGAAGAGATACGCAGTATTTT
CASSLSGSGRRDTQYF
>20|TRBJ2-5|NA|TRBD2|TRBV4-2
TGTGCCAGCAGCCAAATCCCAACGTGGGCTAGCGGGAGTATTGAAGAGACCCAGTACTTC
CASSQIPTWASGSIEETQYF
>16|TRBJ1-2|once|NA|TRBV6-4
TGTGCCAGCAGTGACTCGAGTCGGCGTTATGGGGATGGCTACACCTTC
CASSDSSRRYGDGYTF
>15|TRBJ2-1|NA|NA|TRBV7-8
TGTGCCAGCAGCTTCGCTTTGAGCTCCTACAATGAGCAGTTCTTC
CASSFALSSYNEQFF